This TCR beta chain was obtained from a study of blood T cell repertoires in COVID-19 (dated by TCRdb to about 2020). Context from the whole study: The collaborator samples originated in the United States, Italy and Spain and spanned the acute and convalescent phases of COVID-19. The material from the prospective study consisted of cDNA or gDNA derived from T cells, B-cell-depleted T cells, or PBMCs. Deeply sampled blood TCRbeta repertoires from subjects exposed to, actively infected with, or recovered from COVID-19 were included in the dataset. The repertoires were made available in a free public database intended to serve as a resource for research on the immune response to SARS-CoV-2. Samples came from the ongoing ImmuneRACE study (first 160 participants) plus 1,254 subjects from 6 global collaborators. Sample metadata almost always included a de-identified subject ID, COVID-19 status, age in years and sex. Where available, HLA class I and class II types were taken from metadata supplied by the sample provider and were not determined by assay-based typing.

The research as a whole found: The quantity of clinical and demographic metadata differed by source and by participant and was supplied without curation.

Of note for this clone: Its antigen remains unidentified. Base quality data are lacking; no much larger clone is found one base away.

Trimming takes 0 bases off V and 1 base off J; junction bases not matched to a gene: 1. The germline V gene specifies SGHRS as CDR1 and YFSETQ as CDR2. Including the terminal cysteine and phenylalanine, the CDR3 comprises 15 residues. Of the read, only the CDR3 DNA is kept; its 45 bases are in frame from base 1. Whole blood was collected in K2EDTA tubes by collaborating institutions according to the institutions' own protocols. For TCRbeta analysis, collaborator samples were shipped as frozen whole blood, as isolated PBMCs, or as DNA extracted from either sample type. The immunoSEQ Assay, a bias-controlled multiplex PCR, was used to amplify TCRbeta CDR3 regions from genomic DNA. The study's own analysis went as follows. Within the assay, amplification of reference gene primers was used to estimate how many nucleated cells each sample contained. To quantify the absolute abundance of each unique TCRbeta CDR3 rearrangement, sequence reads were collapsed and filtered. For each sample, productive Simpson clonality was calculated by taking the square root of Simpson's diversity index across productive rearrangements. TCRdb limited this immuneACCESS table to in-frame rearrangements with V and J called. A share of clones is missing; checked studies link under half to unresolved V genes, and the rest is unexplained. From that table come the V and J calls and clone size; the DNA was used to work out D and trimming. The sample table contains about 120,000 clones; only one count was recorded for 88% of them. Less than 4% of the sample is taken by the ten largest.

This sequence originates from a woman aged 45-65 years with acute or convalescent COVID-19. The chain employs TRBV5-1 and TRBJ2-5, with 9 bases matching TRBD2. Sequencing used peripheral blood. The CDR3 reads CASSLEGLAQETQYF. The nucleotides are TGCGCCAGCAGCTTGGAGGGACTAGCCCAAGAGACCCAGTACTTC. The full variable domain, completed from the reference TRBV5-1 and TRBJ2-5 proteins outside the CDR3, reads KAGVTQTPRYLIKTRGQQVTLSCSPISGHRSVSWYQQTPGQGLQFLFEYFSETQRNKGNFPGRFSGRQFSNSRSEMNVSTLELGDSALYLCASSLEGLAQETQYFGPGTRLLVL.